This T cell receptor (beta chain) is drawn from a study of metastatic and nonmetastatic thyroid tumors. For the study at large: Both malignant and benign thyroid patients supplied peripheral blood and tumor or nodule tissue samples, across which the repertoires of these patients were then compared. Study findings and constraints: Across blood and tumor, TCR beta diversity in malignant thyroid tumors was reportedly significantly higher than in benign nodules.

TCRdb reanalyzed the PCR reads via MiXCR. The profile shows roughly 13,000 clones, 25% of them singletons. Thyroid surgery was preceded by no treatment in any patient. Germline-derived CDR1 and CDR2 are SGDLS and YYNGEE. This CDR3 region has 13 residues. Trimming cost V 3 bases and J 5 bases, with 8 bases left between them. About this clone itself: Its antigen remains unidentified.

This TCR derives from a female donor with papillary thyroid cancer or a benign thyroid nodule (not recorded which). Some clones in this sample may be carry-over from other donors' samples. The chain couples TRBV9 to TRBJ2-2, with D uncertain. The sample taken for sequencing was tumor tissue. This chain's CDR3 is CASSATYTGELFF. The CDR3 DNA follows: TGTGCCAGCAGCGCCACCTATACCGGGGAGCTGTTTTTT.